The 4 T cell receptor beta chains below all came from one sample that was sequenced in a study of blood T cell repertoires in COVID-19. Repertoires were generated with immunoSEQ multiplex PCR, while TCRdb's copy carries only in-frame clones and drops some. The data contain about 180,000 clones, around four fifths of them singletons. Sequenced input: peripheral blood. The source of these receptors is a man aged 65 to 85 with active or convalescent COVID-19.

The rearrangement uses TRBV30 and TRBJ1-2, with D uncertain. The CDR3 loop spans 13 amino acids. Trimming took 0 bases from V and 6 from J, leaving 11 bases between them. CDR1 and CDR2 from the germline V gene are GTSNPN and SVGIG (reference sequence). CDR3 sequence reads: CAWSVGRYDGYTF. CDR3 DNA: TGTGCCTGGAGTGTAGGCAGGTATGATGGCTACACCTTC. The full variable domain, with the rest looked up from reference TRBV30 and TRBJ1-2, is SQTIHQWPATLVQPVGSPLSLECTVEGTSNPNLYWYRQAAGRGLQLLFYSVGIGQISSEVPQNLSASRPQDRQFILSSKKLLLSDSGFYLCAWSVGRYDGYTFGSGTRLTVV.

The chain joins TRBV7-9 to TRBJ1-4; 9 bases are a match to TRBD1. Germline lookup yields CDR1 SEHNR and CDR2 FQNEAQ (reference sequence). The CDR3 extends over 14 amino acids. The V and J ends lost 2 bases and 6 bases, in that order; junction bases with no gene match: 1. The CDR3 region is CASSLRTGDEKLFF. CDR3 coding DNA: TGTGCCAGCAGCTTAAGGACAGGGGATGAAAAACTGTTTTTT.

The CDR3 DNA is TGTGCCACCAGCAGAACAGGGCCTAAGGATTCACCCCTCCACTTT. Residues: CATSRTGPKDSPLHF. V is TRBV15 and J is TRBJ1-6; weak D call: TRBD1 (6 bases). CDR1 LNHNV and CDR2 YYDKDF come from the germline V gene (reference sequence). CDR3 length: 15 amino acids. V was clipped by 2 bases and J by 8 bases, with 13 bases between them.

The J gene is TRBJ2-2, the V gene TRBV2; D gene uncertain. With 3 bases removed from V and 4 bases from J, the gap between germline ends came to 9 bases. The germline V gene encodes CDR1 SNHLY and CDR2 FYNNEI. The CDR3 runs to 14 residues. CDR3 sequence: CASSERQLTGELFF. The CDR3 nucleotides read TGTGCCAGCAGTGAGAGGCAGCTCACCGGGGAGCTGTTTTTT.